The 17 T cell receptor beta chains below come from one sample, sequenced in a study of cytomegalovirus exposure and HLA in healthy donors. It was with 60 Vbeta and 13 Jbeta primers that the PCR ran. The method was immunoSEQ multiplex PCR; TCRdb's version includes in-frame clones alone and lacks a portion of them. The sample has fewer than 200,000 clones; about 85% are singletons. Sequenced input: PBMCs. The origin of the receptors is a woman aged 50 to 60 in good health and CMV-seropositive.

This chain links TRBV9 with TRBJ2-2; the D gene is possibly TRBD1 (5 bases). From germline, CDR1 is SGDLS and CDR2 YYNGEE. This CDR3 has 16 residues. V lost 0 bases and J 4 bases, leaving 13 bases between the germline ends. CDR3 amino acids: CASSVAAGYSTGELFF. For the CDR3, the DNA is TGTGCCAGCAGCGTAGCGGCAGGGTATAGCACCGGGGAGCTGTTTTTT.

Here the CDR3 DNA reads TGTGCCCCCTTCAGGCCCGAGAGGCTAGCGGGGGGCTCCTACAATGAGCAGTTCTTC. It specifies CAPFRPERLAGGSYNEQFF. V and J are TRBV2 and TRBJ2-1; TRBD2 aligns across 11 bases. The germline CDR1 and CDR2 sequences are SNHLY and FYNNEI. V lost 11 bases and J lost 0; bases outside the gene matches: 18. The CDR3 covers 19 residues. The whole variable domain, remainder taken from reference TRBV2 and TRBJ2-1, is EPEVTQTPSHQVTQMGQEVILRCVPISNHLYFYWYRQILGQKVEFLVSFYNNEISEKSEIFDDQFSVERPDGSNFTLKIRSTKLEDSAMYFCAPFRPERLAGGSYNEQFFGPGTRLTVL.

V usage is TRBV4-1 and J usage is TRBJ1-1; 7 bases match TRBD1. Germline-derived CDR1 and CDR2 are MGHRA and YSYEKL. The CDR3 has 17 amino acids. J gave up 4 bases and V 5 bases, and 16 bases lay outside the gene matches. The CDR3 sequence is CASSSPPDRPRVTEAFF. In DNA, the CDR3 is TGCGCCAGCAGCTCTCCACCGGACAGGCCGCGGGTCACTGAAGCTTTCTTT.

This clone appeared a single time. The chain couples TRBV9 to TRBJ2-3; the D gene is possibly TRBD2 (5 bases). The CDR3 sequence is 15 residues long. V was pared by 1 base and J by 2 bases, with 11 bases between. The germline V gene has CDR1 SGDLS and CDR2 YYNGEE. The CDR3 loop reads CASSVQGSLTDTQYF. CDR3 DNA sequence: TGTGCCAGCAGCGTACAAGGGAGTCTCACAGATACGCAGTATTTT.

This clone was observed a few times. V and J are TRBV19 and TRBJ1-3, with D tentatively TRBD1 (6 bases). The CDR3 extends over 15 amino acids. The germline gives CDR1 LNHDA, CDR2 SQIVND (reference sequence). V lost 5 bases, J lost 5 bases, and 16 bases lay in between. CDR3 DNA sequence: TGTGCCAGTAGTCCATCCGGGACAACGAGAAACACCATATATTTT. Protein product: CASSPSGTTRNTIYF.

V gene TRBV5-4 combines with J gene TRBJ1-2; D unclear. Germline assignment: CDR1 SGHNT and CDR2 YYREEE (reference sequence). The germline V and J ends were trimmed by 0 bases and 8 bases, with 11 bases remaining between them. The CDR3 has 13 amino acids. CDR3 amino acids: CASSLDAVSGYTF. CDR3 DNA: TGTGCCAGCAGCTTGGATGCGGTTAGCGGCTACACCTTC.

CDR3 in DNA: TGTGCCAGCAGAGCCACAGGGTATGAAAAACTGTTTTTT. Protein product: CASRATGYEKLFF. V is TRBV27 and J is TRBJ1-4; D might be TRBD1 (6 bases). Germline values: CDR1 MNHEY, CDR2 SMNVEV (reference sequence). Trimming shortened V by 6 bases and J by 6 bases, and 11 bases separated the two germline ends. The CDR3 runs 13 residues.

This chain uses TRBV28 with TRBJ2-5; a weak D match, TRBD2 (6 bases). Germline assignment: CDR1 MDHEN and CDR2 SYDVKM. The CDR3 has 15 amino acids. The V end lost 4 bases, the J end lost 3 bases, and 15 bases lay between the germline ends. DNA for the CDR3: TGTGCCAGCAGTTCCCCTCTAACGGGAGAAGAGACCCAGTACTTC. It specifies CASSSPLTGEETQYF. Supplemented by reference TRBV28 and TRBJ2-5, the full variable domain reads DVKVTQSSRYLVKRTGEKVFLECVQDMDHENMFWYRQDPGLGLRLIYFSYDVKMKEKGDIPEGYSVSREKKERFSLILESASTNQTSMYLCASSSPLTGEETQYFGPGTRLLVL.

The rearrangement joins TRBV11-1 to TRBJ2-2; D is uncertain. Germline CDR1 reads SGHAT; CDR2 reads FQDESV (reference sequence). V lost 6 bases to trimming and J lost 5 bases, with 13 bases between them. This CDR3 is 14 amino acids long. This chain's CDR3 is CASSPTLQTGELFF. CDR3 nucleotides: TGTGCCAGCAGTCCTACCCTCCAAACCGGGGAGCTGTTTTTT.

The chain uses TRBV7-8 and TRBJ1-6, with D perhaps TRBD1 (6 bases). CDR3 length: 13 amino acids. The germline V gene encodes CDR1 SGHVS and CDR2 FQNEAQ. The V end lost 8 bases, the J end lost 6 bases, and 11 bases lay between the germline ends. CDR3 amino acids: CASRSGVNSPLHF. CDR3 bases: TGTGCCAGCCGGTCAGGGGTTAATTCACCCCTCCACTTT.

The rearrangement joins TRBV27 to TRBJ1-1; 7 nucleotides line up with TRBD1. CDR1 and CDR2 from the germline V gene are MNHEY and SMNVEV (reference sequence). With 5 bases clipped from V and 4 bases from J, the junction kept 10 bases outside the gene matches. The CDR3 length is 15 residues. The CDR3 DNA sequence: TGTGCCAGCAGTCAAACCCACAGGGGTGGCACTGAAGCTTTCTTT. Encoded protein: CASSQTHRGGTEAFF.

This clone appeared a single time. V usage is TRBV6-5 and J usage is TRBJ2-1; TRBD2 agrees at 9 bases. Germline V gives CDR1 MNHEY, CDR2 SVGAGI. This CDR3 has 16 residues. Trimming at V came to 1 base and at J to 5 bases, leaving 6 bases not matched to a gene. This CDR3 reads CASSYLGLARNNEQFF. The CDR3, as DNA: TGTGCCAGCAGTTACTTGGGACTAGCTCGGAACAATGAGCAGTTCTTC.

The CDR3 DNA is TGTGCCAGCAGCCCTGGGGGGGCTCGAGATGAGCAGTTCTTC. Its translation is CASSPGGARDEQFF. The V call is TRBV7-2, the J call TRBJ2-1, with a tentative D call TRBD2 (7 bases). With 5 bases removed from V and 8 bases from J, the gap between germline ends came to 16 bases. The CDR3 totals 14 residues. The germline gives CDR1 SGHTA, CDR2 FQGNSA.

The CDR3 loop is CASSPDRVGLGKLFF. CDR3 DNA sequence: TGTGCCAGCAGCCCGGACAGGGTCGGTTTGGGAAAACTGTTTTTT. The genes are TRBV5-5 and TRBJ1-4; TRBD1 agrees at 8 bases. The CDR3 spans 15 residues. CDR1 SGHKS and CDR2 YYEKEE come from the germline V gene (reference sequence). J was trimmed by 10 bases and V by 4 bases; bases with no gene match: 12. Full variable domain (remainder filled in from reference TRBV5-5 and TRBJ1-4): DAGVTQSPTHLIKTRGQQVTLRCSPISGHKSVSWYQQVLGQGPQFIFQYYEKEERGRGNFPDRFSARQFPNYSSELNVNALLLGDSALYLCASSPDRVGLGKLFFGSGTQLSVL.

The gene calls are TRBV5-1 and TRBJ2-3; 8 bases line up with TRBD1. The J segment lost 3 bases and the V segment lost 5 bases, leaving 14 bases of the junction unmatched. Per germline, CDR1 SGHRS and CDR2 YFSETQ. CDR3 length: 17 residues. DNA for the CDR3: TGCGCCAGCAGTTTTGATCAGGGGGCAGGGGGTACAGATACGCAGTATTTT. It specifies CASSFDQGAGGTDTQYF.

The chain couples TRBV7-2 to TRBJ2-7, with unresolved D. The length of the CDR3 is 12 residues. Deletions cut 0 bases from V and 4 bases from J, with 4 bases between. CDR1 SGHTA and CDR2 FQGNSA come from the germline V gene. This CDR3 reads CASSLARYEQYF. In DNA, the CDR3 is TGTGCCAGCAGCTTAGCTAGATACGAGCAGTACTTC.

This clone was recorded only once. V gene TRBV4-1 combines with J gene TRBJ2-5; D is uncertain. The CDR3 contains 13 residues. V dropped 1 base and J dropped 0 bases, with 3 bases sitting between them. Looked up from germline, CDR1 is MGHRA and CDR2 is YSYEKL. The CDR3 region is CASSQVYQETQYF. The CDR3 nucleotides are TGCGCCAGCAGCCAAGTATACCAAGAGACCCAGTACTTC.